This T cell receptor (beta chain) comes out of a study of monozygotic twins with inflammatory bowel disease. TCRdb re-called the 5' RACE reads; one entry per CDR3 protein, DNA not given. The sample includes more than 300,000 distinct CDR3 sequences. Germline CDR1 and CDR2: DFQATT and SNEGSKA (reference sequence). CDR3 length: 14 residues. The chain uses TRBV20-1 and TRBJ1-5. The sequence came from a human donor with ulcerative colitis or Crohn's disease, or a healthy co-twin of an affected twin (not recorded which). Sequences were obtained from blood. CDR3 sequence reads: CSANPRRSNQPQHF.